This T cell receptor beta chain was captured in a study of shared clonotypes between healthy human individuals. Sequencing was performed with immunoSEQ multiplex PCR; in TCRdb, only in-frame clones are kept and a portion is missing. This table holds 2 million to 2.5 million clones, approximately 94% found once. Findings and limits, study-wide: Clonotypes that were shared across four donors made up roughly 5.2% of naive CD4 clonotypes.

The V gene lost 1 base and the J gene lost 5 bases, with 13 bases spanning the gap. This CDR3 has 15 amino acids. Looked up from germline, CDR1 is SGHRS and CDR2 is YFSETQ. In the CD4+ fraction, cells were divided into CD45RA+ naive and CD45RA-negative memory subsets. Points on this clone: Its antigen is unidentified.

The sample comprised naive CD4+ T cells sorted from blood. Subset defined: CD45RA+ positively selected. The TCR sequence derives from a young man in good health. The chain has TRBV5-1 and TRBJ2-4; maybe TRBD2 (5 bases). CDR3 sequence reads: CASSLNPGSENIQYF. In DNA form, the CDR3 reads TGCGCCAGCAGCTTGAACCCGGGATCGGAAAACATTCAGTACTTC.